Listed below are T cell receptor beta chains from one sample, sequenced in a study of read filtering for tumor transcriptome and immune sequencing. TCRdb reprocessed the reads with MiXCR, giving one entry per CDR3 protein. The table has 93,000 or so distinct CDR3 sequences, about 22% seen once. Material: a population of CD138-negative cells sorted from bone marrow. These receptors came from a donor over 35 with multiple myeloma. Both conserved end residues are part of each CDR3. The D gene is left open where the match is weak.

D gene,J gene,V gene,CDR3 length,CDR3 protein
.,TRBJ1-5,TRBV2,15,CASSEWDPGLAPQHF
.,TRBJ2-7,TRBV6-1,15,CASRENPGLYYEQYF
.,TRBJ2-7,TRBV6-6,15,CASSYPESGTYEQYF
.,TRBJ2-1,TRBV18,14,CASSLGGRPNEQFF
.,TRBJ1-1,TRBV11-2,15,CASSLDGGTYTEAFF
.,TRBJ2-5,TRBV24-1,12,CATSSGEATQYF
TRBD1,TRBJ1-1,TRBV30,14,CAYSASRGITEAFF
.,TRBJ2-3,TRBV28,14,CASRRYGTTDTQYF
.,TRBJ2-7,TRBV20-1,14,CSARDPAGAYEQYF
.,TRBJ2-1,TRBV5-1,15,CASSLGQVAYNEQFF
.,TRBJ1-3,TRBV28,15,CASKLSARSGNTIYF
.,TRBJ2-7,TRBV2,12,CASSWGHPVPYF
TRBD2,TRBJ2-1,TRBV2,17,CASRHPSGGKPYNEQFF
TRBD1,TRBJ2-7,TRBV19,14,CASTPTGGNYEQYF
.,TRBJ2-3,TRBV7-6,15,CASRTRGLQGDTQYF
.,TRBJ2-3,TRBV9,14,CASRSYPWADTQYF
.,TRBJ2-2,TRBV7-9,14,CASSLALTTGELFF
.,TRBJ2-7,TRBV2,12,CASMSRGYEQYF
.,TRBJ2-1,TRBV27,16,CASRPDGRSSYNEQFF
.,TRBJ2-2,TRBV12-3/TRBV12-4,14,CASSEVPNTGELFF
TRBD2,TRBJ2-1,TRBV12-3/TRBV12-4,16,CASSLAVAGGRGEQFF
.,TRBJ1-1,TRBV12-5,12,CASGLEYTEAFF
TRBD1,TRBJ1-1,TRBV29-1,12,CSVSDRVSEAFF
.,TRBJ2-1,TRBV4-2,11,CATYKGNEQFF
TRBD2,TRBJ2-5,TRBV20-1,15,CSAEGLAGNQETQYF
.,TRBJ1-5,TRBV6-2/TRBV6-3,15,CASSYGRVRGQPQHF
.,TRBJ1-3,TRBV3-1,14,CASSQGGYGNTIYF
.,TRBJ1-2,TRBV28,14,CASRYPGRSYGYTF
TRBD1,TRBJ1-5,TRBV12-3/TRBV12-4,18,CASSSGQGAADSSQPQHF
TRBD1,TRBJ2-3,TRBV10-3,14,CAISPGQGGDTQYF
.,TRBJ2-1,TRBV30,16,CAFSGWVRMVYNEQFF
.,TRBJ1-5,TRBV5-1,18,CASSLARKKLGGGQPRHF